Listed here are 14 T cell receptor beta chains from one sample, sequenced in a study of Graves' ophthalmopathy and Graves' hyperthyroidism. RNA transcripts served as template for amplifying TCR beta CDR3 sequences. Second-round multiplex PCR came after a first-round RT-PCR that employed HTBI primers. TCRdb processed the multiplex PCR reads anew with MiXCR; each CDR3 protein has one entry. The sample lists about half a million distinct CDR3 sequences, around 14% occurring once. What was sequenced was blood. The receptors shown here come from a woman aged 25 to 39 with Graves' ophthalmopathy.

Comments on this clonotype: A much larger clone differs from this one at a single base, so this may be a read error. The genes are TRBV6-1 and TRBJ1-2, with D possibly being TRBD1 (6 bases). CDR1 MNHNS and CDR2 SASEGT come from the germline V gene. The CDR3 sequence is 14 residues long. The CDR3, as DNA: TGTGCCAGCAGCCGGGGCGGGGGCGCGTATGGCTACAGCTTC. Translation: CASSRGGGAYGYSF.

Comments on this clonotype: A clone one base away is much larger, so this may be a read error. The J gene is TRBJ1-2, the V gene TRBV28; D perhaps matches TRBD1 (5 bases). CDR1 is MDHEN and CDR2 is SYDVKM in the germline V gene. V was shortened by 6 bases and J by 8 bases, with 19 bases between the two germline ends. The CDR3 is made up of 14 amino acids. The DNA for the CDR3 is TGTGCCAGCAGCCGCCGGGACTCCTTTTCCGGCTACACCTTC. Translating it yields CASSRRDSFSGYTF.

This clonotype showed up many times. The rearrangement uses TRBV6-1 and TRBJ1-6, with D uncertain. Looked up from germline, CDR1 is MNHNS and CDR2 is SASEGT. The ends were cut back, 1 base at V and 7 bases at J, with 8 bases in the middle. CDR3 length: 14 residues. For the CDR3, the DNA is TGTGCCAGCAGTGAAGGACGGGAAAATTCACCCCTCCACTTT. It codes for CASSEGRENSPLHF.

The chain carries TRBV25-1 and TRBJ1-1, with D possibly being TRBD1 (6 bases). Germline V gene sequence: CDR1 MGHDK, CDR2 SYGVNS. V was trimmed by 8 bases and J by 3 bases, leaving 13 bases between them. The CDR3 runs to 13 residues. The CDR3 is CASGGWLDTEAFF. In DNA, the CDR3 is TGTGCCAGCGGGGGCTGGTTGGACACTGAAGCTTTCTTT.

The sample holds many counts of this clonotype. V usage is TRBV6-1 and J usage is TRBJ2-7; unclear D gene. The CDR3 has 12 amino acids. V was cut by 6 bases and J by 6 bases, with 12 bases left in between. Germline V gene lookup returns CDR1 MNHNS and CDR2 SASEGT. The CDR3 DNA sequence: TGTGCCAGCAGCCCGGCACAAGCCGAGCAGTACTTC. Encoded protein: CASSPAQAEQYF.

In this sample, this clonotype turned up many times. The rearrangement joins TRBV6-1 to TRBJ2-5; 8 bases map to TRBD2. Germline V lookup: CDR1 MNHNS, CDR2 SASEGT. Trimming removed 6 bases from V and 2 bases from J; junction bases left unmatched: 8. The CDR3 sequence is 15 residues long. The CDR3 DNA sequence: TGTGCCAGCAGGGGTAGCGGGGTCAAACAAGAGACCCAGTACTTC. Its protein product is CASRGSGVKQETQYF.

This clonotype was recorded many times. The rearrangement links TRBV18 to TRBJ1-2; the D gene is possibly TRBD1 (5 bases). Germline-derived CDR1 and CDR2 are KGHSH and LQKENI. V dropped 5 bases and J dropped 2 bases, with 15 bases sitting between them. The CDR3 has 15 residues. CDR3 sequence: CASSSLHRTNYGYTF. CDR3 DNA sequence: TGTGCCAGCTCATCCCTGCACAGGACGAACTATGGCTACACCTTC.

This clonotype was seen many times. The CDR3 protein is CASSATERRNTEAFF. For the CDR3, the DNA is TGTGCCAGCAGTGCGACAGAGAGGCGGAACACTGAAGCTTTCTTT. This chain joins TRBV6-1 and TRBJ1-1; D possibly corresponds to TRBD1 (5 bases). Deletions cut 4 bases from V and 1 base from J, with 13 bases between. The CDR3 is 15 amino acids. The germline V gene has CDR1 MNHNS and CDR2 SASEGT.

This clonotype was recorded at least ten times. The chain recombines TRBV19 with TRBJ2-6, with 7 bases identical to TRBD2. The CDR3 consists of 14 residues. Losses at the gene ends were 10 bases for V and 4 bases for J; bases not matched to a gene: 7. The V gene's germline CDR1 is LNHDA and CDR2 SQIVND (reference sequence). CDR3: CATPSREGANVLTF. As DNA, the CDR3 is TGTGCCACCCCCTCGCGGGAGGGGGCCAACGTCCTGACTTTC.

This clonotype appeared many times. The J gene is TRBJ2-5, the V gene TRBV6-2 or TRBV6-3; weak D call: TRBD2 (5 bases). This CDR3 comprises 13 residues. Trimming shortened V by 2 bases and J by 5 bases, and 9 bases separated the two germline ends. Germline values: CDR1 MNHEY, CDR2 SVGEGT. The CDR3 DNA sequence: TGTGCCAGCAGTTACAGGGAGTCGGAGACCCAGTACTTC. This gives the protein CASSYRESETQYF.

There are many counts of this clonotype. The CDR3 reads CASWTSGRFGELFF. Written as DNA, the CDR3 is TGTGCCAGCTGGACTAGCGGGAGATTTGGGGAGCTGTTTTTT. The gene calls are TRBV19 and TRBJ2-2; 13 bases are shared with TRBD2. This CDR3 has 14 amino acids. V lost 9 bases to trimming and J lost 8 bases; unmatched junction nucleotides: 6. Germline values: CDR1 LNHDA, CDR2 SQIVND (reference sequence).

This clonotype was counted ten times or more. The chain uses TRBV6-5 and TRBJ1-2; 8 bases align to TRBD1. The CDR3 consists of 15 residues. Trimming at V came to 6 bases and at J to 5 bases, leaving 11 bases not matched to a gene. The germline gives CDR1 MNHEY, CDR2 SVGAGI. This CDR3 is CASSYDRGPLYGYTF. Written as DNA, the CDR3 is TGTGCCAGCAGCTACGACAGGGGACCACTTTATGGCTACACCTTC.

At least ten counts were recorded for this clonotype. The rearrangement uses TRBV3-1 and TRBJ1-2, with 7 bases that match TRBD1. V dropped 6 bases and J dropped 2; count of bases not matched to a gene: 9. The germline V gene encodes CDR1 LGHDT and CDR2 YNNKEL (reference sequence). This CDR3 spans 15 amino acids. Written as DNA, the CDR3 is TGTGCCAGCAGACCTCAGGACAGGAGCAACTATGGCTACACCTTC. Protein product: CASRPQDRSNYGYTF.

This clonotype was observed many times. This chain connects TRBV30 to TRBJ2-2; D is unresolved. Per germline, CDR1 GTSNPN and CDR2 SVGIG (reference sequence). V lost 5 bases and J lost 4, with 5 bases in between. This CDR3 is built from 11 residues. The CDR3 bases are TGTGCCTGGGCTTCCACCGGGGAGCTGTTTTTT. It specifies CAWASTGELFF.